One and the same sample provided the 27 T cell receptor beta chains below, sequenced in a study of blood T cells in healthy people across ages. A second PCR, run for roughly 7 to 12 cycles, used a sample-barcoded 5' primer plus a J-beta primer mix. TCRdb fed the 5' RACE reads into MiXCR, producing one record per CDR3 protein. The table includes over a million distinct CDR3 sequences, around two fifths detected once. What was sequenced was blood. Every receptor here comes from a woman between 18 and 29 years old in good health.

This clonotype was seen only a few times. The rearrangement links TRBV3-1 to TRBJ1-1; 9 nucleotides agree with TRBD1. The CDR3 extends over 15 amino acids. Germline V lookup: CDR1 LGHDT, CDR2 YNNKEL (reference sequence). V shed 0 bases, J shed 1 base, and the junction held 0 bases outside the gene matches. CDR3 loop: CASSQEGQGNTEAFF. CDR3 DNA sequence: TGTGCCAGCAGCCAAGAGGGACAGGGGAACACTGAAGCTTTCTTT.

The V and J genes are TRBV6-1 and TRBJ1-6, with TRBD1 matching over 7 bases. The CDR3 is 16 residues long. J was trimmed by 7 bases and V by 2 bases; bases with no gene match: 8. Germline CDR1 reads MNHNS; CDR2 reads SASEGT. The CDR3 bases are TGTGCCAGCAGTGAAAGAGGCGACAGGGCCAATTCACCCCTCCACTTT. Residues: CASSERGDRANSPLHF.

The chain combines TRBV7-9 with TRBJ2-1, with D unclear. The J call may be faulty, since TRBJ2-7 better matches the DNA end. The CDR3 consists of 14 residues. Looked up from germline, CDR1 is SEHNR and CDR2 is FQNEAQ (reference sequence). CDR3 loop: CASSPRPESYEQYF. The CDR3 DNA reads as TGTGCCAGCAGCCCTCGACCGGAATCCTACGAGCAGTACTTC.

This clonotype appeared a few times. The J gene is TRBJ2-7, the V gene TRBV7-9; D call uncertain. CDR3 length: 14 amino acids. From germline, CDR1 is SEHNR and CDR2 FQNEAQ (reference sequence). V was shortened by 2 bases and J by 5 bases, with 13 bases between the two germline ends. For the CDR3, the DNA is TGTGCCAGCAGCTTAAGAGGTCCCCTACACGAGCAGTACTTC. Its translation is CASSLRGPLHEQYF.

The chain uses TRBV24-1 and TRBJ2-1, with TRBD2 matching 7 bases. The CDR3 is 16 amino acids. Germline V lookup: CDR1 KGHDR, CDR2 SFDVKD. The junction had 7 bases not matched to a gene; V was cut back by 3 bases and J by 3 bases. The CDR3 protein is CATSDAAGEGYNEQFF. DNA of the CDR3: TGTGCCACCAGTGATGCGGCGGGGGAAGGCTACAATGAGCAGTTCTTC.

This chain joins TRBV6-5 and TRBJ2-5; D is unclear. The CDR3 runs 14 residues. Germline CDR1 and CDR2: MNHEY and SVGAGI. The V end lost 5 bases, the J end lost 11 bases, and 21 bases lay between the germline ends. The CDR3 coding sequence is TGTGCCAGCAGTCTCCTGGACGGGTACAATGAGCAGTACTTC. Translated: CASSLLDGYNEQYF.

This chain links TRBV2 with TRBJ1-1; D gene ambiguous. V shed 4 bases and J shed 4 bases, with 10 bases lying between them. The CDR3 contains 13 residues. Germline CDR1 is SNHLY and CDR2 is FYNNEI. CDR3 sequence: CASSGGGVTEAFF. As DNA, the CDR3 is TGTGCCAGCAGTGGCGGCGGGGTCACTGAAGCTTTCTTT. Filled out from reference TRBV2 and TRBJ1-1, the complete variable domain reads EPEVTQTPSHQVTQMGQEVILRCVPISNHLYFYWYRQILGQKVEFLVSFYNNEISEKSEIFDDQFSVERPDGSNFTLKIRSTKLEDSAMYFCASSGGGVTEAFFGQGTRLTVV.

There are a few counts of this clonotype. CDR3 sequence reads: CASSVEASGATEQYF. CDR3 in DNA: TGTGCCAGCAGCGTAGAGGCTAGCGGGGCGACCGAGCAGTACTTC. This chain uses TRBV9 with TRBJ2-5; 9 bases fit TRBD2. Judging by the DNA end, TRBJ2-7 fits better; the J call may be wrong. The CDR3 runs 15 residues. Per germline, CDR1 SGDLS and CDR2 YYNGEE.

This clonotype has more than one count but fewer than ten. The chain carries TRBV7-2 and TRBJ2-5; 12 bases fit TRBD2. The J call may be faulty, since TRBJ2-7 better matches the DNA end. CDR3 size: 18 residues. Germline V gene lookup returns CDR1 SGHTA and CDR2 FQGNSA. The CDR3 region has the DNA TGTGCCAGCAGCTTAGGTCGCCCGACTAGCGGGAGTCTGAGCGAGCAGTACTTC. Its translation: CASSLGRPTSGSLSEQYF.

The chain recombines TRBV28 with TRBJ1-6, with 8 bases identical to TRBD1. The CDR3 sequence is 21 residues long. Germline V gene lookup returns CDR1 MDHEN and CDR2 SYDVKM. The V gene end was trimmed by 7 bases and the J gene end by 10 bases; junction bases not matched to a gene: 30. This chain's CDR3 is CASTSRGLILGRGRLESPLHF. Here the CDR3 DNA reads TGTGCCAGCACCTCGAGGGGGTTAATATTGGGCAGGGGGCGTCTTGAGTCACCCCTCCACTTT. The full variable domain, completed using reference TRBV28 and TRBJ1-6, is DVKVTQSSRYLVKRTGEKVFLECVQDMDHENMFWYRQDPGLGLRLIYFSYDVKMKEKGDIPEGYSVSREKKERFSLILESASTNQTSMYLCASTSRGLILGRGRLESPLHFGNGTRLTVT.

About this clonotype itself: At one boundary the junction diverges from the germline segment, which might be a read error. The CDR3 protein is CGTGQAAQETQYF. The CDR3 DNA reads as TGCGGGACGGGGCAAGCGGCCCAAGAGACCCAGTACTTC. The chain recombines TRBV6-1 with TRBJ2-5; tentatively, D is TRBD1 or TRBD2 (5 bases each). Germline values: CDR1 MNHNS, CDR2 SASEGT. CDR3 size: 13 residues.

The CDR3 DNA is TGTGCCAGCTCGCCCAACAGGGTCTACGAGCAGTACGTC. Its protein product is CASSPNRVYEQYV. The gene calls are TRBV18 and TRBJ2-5, with a possible D match to TRBD1 (6 bases). TRBJ2-7 matches the DNA end more closely, so the J call is doubtful. In germline, CDR1 is KGHSH, CDR2 LQKENI. The CDR3 runs to 13 residues.

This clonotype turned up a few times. CDR3 DNA: TGTGCCAGCAGTAAGACAGAAACAACCTATGGCTACACCTTC. It codes for CASSKTETTYGYTF. The chain joins TRBV28 to TRBJ1-2; perhaps TRBD1 as D (5 bases). CDR3 length: 14 residues. V lost 5 bases to trimming and J lost 4 bases, with 14 bases between them. CDR1 and CDR2 (germline): MDHEN, SYDVKM.

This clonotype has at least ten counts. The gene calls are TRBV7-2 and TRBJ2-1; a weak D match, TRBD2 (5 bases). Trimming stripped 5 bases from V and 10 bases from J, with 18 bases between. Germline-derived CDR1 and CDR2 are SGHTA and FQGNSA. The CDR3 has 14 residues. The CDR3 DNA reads TGTGCCAGCAGCCGAGACTATGGGTCCGGCGAGCAGTTCTTC. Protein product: CASSRDYGSGEQFF. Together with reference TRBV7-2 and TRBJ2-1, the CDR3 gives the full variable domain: GAGVSQSPSNKVTEKGKDVELRCDPISGHTALYWYRQSLGQGLEFLIYFQGNSAPDKSGLPSDRFSAERTGGSVSTLTIQRTQQEDSAVYLCASSRDYGSGEQFFGPGTRLTVL.

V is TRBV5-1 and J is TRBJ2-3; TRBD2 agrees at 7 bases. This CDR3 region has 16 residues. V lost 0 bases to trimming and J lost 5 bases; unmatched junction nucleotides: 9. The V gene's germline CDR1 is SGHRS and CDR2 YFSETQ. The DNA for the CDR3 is TGCGCCAGCAGCTTGGTCGGCGGGAGCAATAAAGATACGCAGTATTTT. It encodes CASSLVGGSNKDTQYF.

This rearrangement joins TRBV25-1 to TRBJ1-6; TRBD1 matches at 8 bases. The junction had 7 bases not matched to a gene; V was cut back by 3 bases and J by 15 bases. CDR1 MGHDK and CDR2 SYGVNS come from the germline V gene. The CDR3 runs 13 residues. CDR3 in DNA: TGTGCCAGCAGTGAGCTGGACAGGGATGGCCTCCACTTT. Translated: CASSELDRDGLHF.

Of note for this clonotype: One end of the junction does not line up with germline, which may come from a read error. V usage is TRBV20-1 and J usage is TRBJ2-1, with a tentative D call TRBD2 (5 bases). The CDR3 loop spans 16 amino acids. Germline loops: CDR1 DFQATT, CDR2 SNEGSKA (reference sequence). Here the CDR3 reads CSANFGKAKSSNEQFF. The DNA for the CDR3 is TGCAGTGCTAATTTCGGGAAGGCTAAGTCCTCCAATGAGCAGTTCTTC.

The CDR3 region is CASSYSGIAPQETQYF. Written as DNA, the CDR3 is TGTGCCAGCAGTTACTCGGGTATCGCCCCCCAAGAGACCCAGTACTTC. V and J are TRBV6-6 and TRBJ2-5, with no clear D. Germline CDR1 reads MNHNY; CDR2 reads SVGAGI (reference sequence). V lost 0 bases, J lost 1 base, and 12 bases lay in between. The CDR3 runs to 16 residues.

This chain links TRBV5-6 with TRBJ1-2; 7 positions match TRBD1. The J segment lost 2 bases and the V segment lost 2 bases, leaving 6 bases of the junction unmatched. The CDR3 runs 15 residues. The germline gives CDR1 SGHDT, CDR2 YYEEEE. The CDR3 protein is CASSFRDRENYGYTF. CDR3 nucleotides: TGTGCCAGCAGCTTTCGGGACAGAGAAAACTATGGCTACACCTTC. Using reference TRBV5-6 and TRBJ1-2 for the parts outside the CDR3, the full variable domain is DAGVTQSPTHLIKTRGQQVTLRCSPKSGHDTVSWYQQALGQGPQFIFQYYEEEERQRGNFPDRFSGHQFPNYSSELNVNALLLGDSALYLCASSFRDRENYGYTFGSGTRLTVV.

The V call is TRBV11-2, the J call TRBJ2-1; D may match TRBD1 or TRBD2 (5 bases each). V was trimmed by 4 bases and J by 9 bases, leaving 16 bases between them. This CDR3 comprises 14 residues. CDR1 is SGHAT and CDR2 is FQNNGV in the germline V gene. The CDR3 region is CASSSGGLRGEQFF. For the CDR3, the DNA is TGTGCCAGCAGCTCCGGCGGACTTAGGGGTGAGCAGTTCTTC. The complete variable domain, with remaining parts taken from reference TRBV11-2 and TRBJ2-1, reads EAGVAQSPRYKIIEKRQSVAFWCNPISGHATLYWYQQILGQGPKLLIQFQNNGVVDDSQLPKDRFSAERLKGVDSTLKIQPAKLEDSAVYLCASSSGGLRGEQFFGPGTRLTVL.

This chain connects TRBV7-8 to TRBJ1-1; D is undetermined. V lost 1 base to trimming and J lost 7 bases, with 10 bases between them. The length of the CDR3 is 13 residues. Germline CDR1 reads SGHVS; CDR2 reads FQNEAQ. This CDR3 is CASSLVGWVEAFF. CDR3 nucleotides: TGTGCCAGCAGCTTAGTGGGTTGGGTTGAAGCTTTCTTT.

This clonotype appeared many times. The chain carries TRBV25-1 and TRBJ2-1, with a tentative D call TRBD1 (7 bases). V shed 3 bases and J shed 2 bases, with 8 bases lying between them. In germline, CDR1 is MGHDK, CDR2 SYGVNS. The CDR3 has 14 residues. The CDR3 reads CASSDRGAYNEQFF. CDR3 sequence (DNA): TGTGCCAGCAGTGACAGGGGGGCCTACAATGAGCAGTTCTTC.

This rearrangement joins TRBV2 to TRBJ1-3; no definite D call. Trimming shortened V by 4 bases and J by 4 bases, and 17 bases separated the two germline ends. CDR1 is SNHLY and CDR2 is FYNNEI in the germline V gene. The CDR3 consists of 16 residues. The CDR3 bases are TGTGCCAGCAGTGGGGGTGGAGCCGACATGGGAAACACCATATATTTT. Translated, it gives CASSGGGADMGNTIYF.

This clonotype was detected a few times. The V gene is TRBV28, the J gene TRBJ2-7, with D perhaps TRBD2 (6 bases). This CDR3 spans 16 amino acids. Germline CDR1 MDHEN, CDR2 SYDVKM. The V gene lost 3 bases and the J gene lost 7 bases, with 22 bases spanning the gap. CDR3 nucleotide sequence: TGTGCCAGCAGTTTTTGGTTGGCGGGAATCCAGGAAGAGCAGTACTTC. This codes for CASSFWLAGIQEEQYF. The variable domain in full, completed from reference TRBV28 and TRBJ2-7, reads DVKVTQSSRYLVKRTGEKVFLECVQDMDHENMFWYRQDPGLGLRLIYFSYDVKMKEKGDIPEGYSVSREKKERFSLILESASTNQTSMYLCASSFWLAGIQEEQYFGPGTRLTVT.

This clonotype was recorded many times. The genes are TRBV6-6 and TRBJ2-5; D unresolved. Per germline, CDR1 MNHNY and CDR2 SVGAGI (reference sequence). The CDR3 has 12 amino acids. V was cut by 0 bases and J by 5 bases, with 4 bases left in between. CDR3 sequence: CASSYSRETQYF. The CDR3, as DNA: TGTGCCAGCAGTTACTCGAGGGAGACCCAGTACTTC.

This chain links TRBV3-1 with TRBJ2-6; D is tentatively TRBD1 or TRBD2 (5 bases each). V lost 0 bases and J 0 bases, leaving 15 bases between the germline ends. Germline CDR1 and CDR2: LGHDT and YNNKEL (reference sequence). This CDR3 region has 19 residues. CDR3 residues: CASSQEGRDGFSGANVLTF. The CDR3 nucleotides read TGTGCCAGCAGCCAAGAAGGTAGGGACGGATTCTCTGGGGCCAACGTCCTGACTTTC.

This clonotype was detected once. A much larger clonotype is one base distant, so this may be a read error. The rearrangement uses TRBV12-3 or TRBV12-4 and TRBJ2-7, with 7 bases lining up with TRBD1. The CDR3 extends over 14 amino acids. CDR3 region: CACSPRQGNYEQYF. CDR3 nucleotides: TGTGCCTGCAGTCCTCGACAGGGCAACTACGAGCAGTACTTC.